This T cell receptor (beta chain) was recovered during a study of OX40 agonist ivuxolimab in advanced cancers. Turning to the overall study: Ivuxolimab was a fully human IgG2 agonistic monoclonal antibody targeting the costimulatory receptor OX40 (CD134). Intravenous ivuxolimab was administered to patients every 2 weeks at six dose levels: 0.01, 0.1, 0.3, 1.5, 3 and 10 mg/kg. Of the roughly 51 patients in dose escalation, about 19 had hepatocellular carcinoma, some 15 had melanoma, 9 had renal cell carcinoma and 9 had head and neck cancer. The dose-escalation cohort was about 86% male with a mean age of approximately 59 years, ranging from roughly 20 to 85. Prior anti-PD-1, anti-PD-L1 or anti-CTLA-4 therapy was permitted, and checkpoint inhibitors had been received by approximately 39% of dose-escalation patients. Partial responses occurred in three dose-escalation patients, of whom one had hepatocellular carcinoma and two had cutaneous melanoma. The purpose of peripheral TCRbeta sequencing was to test whether ivuxolimab changed TCR sequence diversity and led to clonal T-cell expansion. The paper describes the monotherapy dose-escalation part (N of about 52 patients) of the phase I trial of ivuxolimab.

Genomic DNA was isolated from the sorted cells so that the TCRbeta CDR3 region could be sequenced. The immunoSEQ Assay was used for sequencing of TCRbeta CDR3 regions. The clones in this table, taken by TCRdb from immuneACCESS, are in-frame only. Not every clone is retained; where verified, under half of the shortfall comes from an unresolved V gene, and the cause of the rest is unknown. This sample has about 100,000 clones in its table, and around 90% of those were observed once. Around 0.16% of the sample is in the top ten clones. According to the germline V gene, CDR1 reads SGHTA and CDR2 reads FQGTGA. V is trimmed back by 4 bases and J by 9 bases, and the junction contains 12 bases that no gene match accounts for. Reading from cysteine to phenylalanine, the CDR3 counts 16 amino acids. Only the CDR3 region is kept as DNA, spanning 48 bases read in frame from base 1. Remarks on this clone: Its antigen has not been determined. Base qualities are missing; no much larger clone stands one base away.

The trial excluded patients who had a history of autoimmune disease or were on systemic immunosuppression. Peripheral blood for TCR sequencing was collected from all dose cohorts at baseline, on cycle 4 day 1, and on cycle 7 day 1. The samples were drawn from a first-in-human, open-label, multicenter phase I dose-escalation trial of ivuxolimab. The trial enrolled adults with locally advanced or metastatic head and neck squamous cell, hepatocellular, melanoma or renal cell carcinoma. Before TCR sequencing, CD4+ T cells and CD8+ T cells were sorted from peripheral blood as separate populations. On the study overall, not on this receptor specifically: After ivuxolimab, CD8+ T cells had more expanded clones than CD4+ T cells on average. Low levels of normalized T-cell clonal expansion were also seen in some patients who did not respond. The antigen specificity of the clonally expanded peripheral T cells was not determined. At doses from 0.1 to 3.0 mg/kg, clonal expansion was seen in both CD4+ and CD8+ blood T cells between baseline and week 6. Partial responders in the 0.1-3.0 mg/kg groups had among the lowest normalized peripheral clonal expansion, especially among CD8+ T cells.

This receptor was obtained from an adult with an advanced solid tumor such as melanoma, head and neck, liver or kidney cancer. Sequencing used CD4+ or CD8+ T cells sorted from blood, obtained in a trial of the OX40 agonist ivuxolimab. In this chain, TRBV7-3 is recombined with TRBJ2-1; 10 bases in the junction line up with TRBD2. The CDR3 is CASSSIPSGRGTEQFF. The DNA reads TGTGCCAGCAGCTCGATCCCAAGCGGGAGGGGGACTGAGCAGTTCTTC.